Shown below are 30 T cell receptor beta chains from a single sample sequenced in a study of PD-L1 blockade in urothelial cancer. Profiling relied on immunoSEQ multiplex PCR, and the TCRdb table lists in-frame clones only, not all of them. The sample carries 55,000 to 70,000 clones, roughly 80% recorded once. The sample here was PBMCs, taken around atezolizumab (anti-PD-L1) treatment. The source is a man in his 70s with urothelial cancer.

The chain recombines TRBV5-8 with TRBJ1-5; TRBD1 might be the D (6 bases). The ends were cut back, 6 bases at V and 6 bases at J, with 16 bases in the middle. This CDR3 contains 14 residues. The germline V gene encodes CDR1 SGHTS and CDR2 YDEGEE. CDR3 region: CASTPWGGSQPQHF. In DNA form, the CDR3 reads TGTGCCAGCACCCCGTGGGGGGGCTCTCAGCCCCAGCATTTT. Based on the CDR3 plus reference TRBV5-8 and TRBJ1-5, the full variable domain is EAGVTQSPTHLIKTRGQQATLRCSPISGHTSVYWYQQALGLGLQFLLWYDEGEERNRGNFPPRFSGRQFPNYSSELNVNALELEDSALYLCASTPWGGSQPQHFGDGTRLSIL.

DNA for the CDR3: TGTGCCAGCGACCGTCCGAGGGAGGGAGGTTACACCTTC. It translates to CASDRPREGGYTF. The V gene is TRBV2, the J gene TRBJ1-2; no reliable D call. This CDR3 has 13 residues. V was cut by 8 bases and J by 11 bases, with 21 bases left in between. CDR1 SNHLY and CDR2 FYNNEI come from the germline V gene. The whole variable domain, remainder taken from reference TRBV2 and TRBJ1-2, is EPEVTQTPSHQVTQMGQEVILRCVPISNHLYFYWYRQILGQKVEFLVSFYNNEISEKSEIFDDQFSVERPDGSNFTLKIRSTKLEDSAMYFCASDRPREGGYTFGSGTRLTVV.

The chain joins TRBV2 to TRBJ1-2; 7 bases fit TRBD1. The V and J ends lost 6 bases and 6 bases, in that order; junction bases with no gene match: 16. Looked up from germline, CDR1 is SNHLY and CDR2 is FYNNEI. The CDR3 spans 16 residues. DNA for the CDR3: TGTGCCAGCAGGGCCTCCCGGGACAGTGGTATTGATGGCTACACCTTC. This encodes CASRASRDSGIDGYTF.

This clone was seen once. The chain carries TRBV5-1 and TRBJ2-1; 11 bases map to TRBD2. Looked up from germline, CDR1 is SGHRS and CDR2 is YFSETQ. The ends lost 1 base at V and 8 bases at J; junction bases unmatched: 5. CDR3 length: 15 residues. CDR3 nucleotide sequence: TGCGCCAGCAGCTTGTGGCTAGCGGGAGGTCATGAGCAGTTCTTC. It codes for CASSLWLAGGHEQFF.

The rearrangement uses TRBV5-4 and TRBJ1-1; D possibly corresponds to TRBD1 (5 bases). Trimming removed 3 bases at V and 1 base at J, with 7 bases between. This CDR3 region has 13 residues. Germline V CDR1 and CDR2: SGHNT, YYREEE (reference sequence). CDR3 protein: CASSYDRNTEAFF. DNA for the CDR3: TGTGCCAGCAGCTATGACAGGAACACTGAAGCTTTCTTT.

J is TRBJ1-1 and V is TRBV12-5, with 7 bases lining up with TRBD1. CDR1 LGHNT and CDR2 FRNRAP come from the germline V gene. The J segment lost 1 base and the V segment lost 6 bases, leaving 5 bases of the junction unmatched. The CDR3 extends over 14 amino acids. DNA for the CDR3: TGTGCTAGTGGGCCGGACAGGCGGAACACTGAAGCTTTCTTT. Amino acids: CASGPDRRNTEAFF.

This clone occurred once. The rearrangement joins TRBV10-3 to TRBJ1-2, with D perhaps matching TRBD1 (6 bases). Deletions cut 3 bases from V and 5 bases from J, with 10 bases between. In germline, CDR1 is ENHRY, CDR2 SYGVKD. This CDR3 is built from 13 residues. The CDR3 sequence: CAISEGGEYGYTF. DNA of the CDR3: TGTGCCATCAGTGAAGGGGGGGAGTATGGCTACACCTTC.

The J gene is TRBJ2-3, the V gene TRBV7-2; 14 nucleotides align to TRBD2. Germline loops: CDR1 SGHTA, CDR2 FQGNSA. Trimming removed 3 bases from V and 3 bases from J; junction bases left unmatched: 5. The CDR3 has 17 residues. The CDR3 DNA reads as TGTGCCAGCAGCTTGGGGACTAGCGGGAGTTCGACAGATACGCAGTATTTT. Protein sequence: CASSLGTSGSSTDTQYF.

Here the CDR3 DNA reads TGTGCCAGCGCCCGGACACAGGGTCAGCCCCAGCATTTT. This encodes CASARTQGQPQHF. The chain is built from TRBV7-2 and TRBJ1-5; tentatively, D is TRBD1 (6 bases). The germline V gene encodes CDR1 SGHTA and CDR2 FQGNSA. V shed 8 bases and J shed 6 bases, with 14 bases lying between them. The CDR3 loop spans 13 amino acids.

The chain links TRBV5-8 to TRBJ2-7; D remains ambiguous. The V gene lost 3 bases and the J gene lost 1 base, with 11 bases spanning the gap. The CDR3 consists of 14 residues. Germline loops: CDR1 SGHTS, CDR2 YDEGEE. In nucleotides, the CDR3 is TGTGCCAGCAGCTCCTCCCACGGGTCCTACGAGCAGTACTTC. This sequence encodes CASSSSHGSYEQYF. The full variable domain, with the rest looked up from reference TRBV5-8 and TRBJ2-7, is EAGVTQSPTHLIKTRGQQATLRCSPISGHTSVYWYQQALGLGLQFLLWYDEGEERNRGNFPPRFSGRQFPNYSSELNVNALELEDSALYLCASSSSHGSYEQYFGPGTRLTVT.

This clone came up once. The chain combines TRBV10-2 with TRBJ2-7; TRBD1 might be the D (6 bases). Trimming shortened V by 0 bases and J by 2 bases, and 14 bases separated the two germline ends. The CDR3 is 16 residues long. Germline V gene sequence: CDR1 WSHSY, CDR2 SAAADI. This CDR3 is CASSESQGTVPYEQYF. The CDR3 coding sequence is TGCGCCAGCAGTGAGTCGCAGGGGACGGTCCCCTACGAGCAGTACTTC.

This clone showed up just once. This chain links TRBV6-4 with TRBJ1-1; tentatively, D is TRBD1 (6 bases). Trimming took 4 bases from V and 3 from J, leaving 12 bases between them. CDR1 and CDR2 from the germline V gene are MRHNA and SNTAGT. This CDR3 has 14 amino acids. Here the CDR3 reads CASSAQGRDTEAFF. CDR3 bases: TGTGCCAGCAGTGCCCAGGGGAGGGACACTGAAGCTTTCTTT.

The V gene is TRBV7-3, the J gene TRBJ2-1; D remains ambiguous. This CDR3 is 15 amino acids long. V was clipped by 3 bases and J by 3 bases, with 12 bases between them. Per germline, CDR1 SGHTA and CDR2 FQGTGA. The CDR3 DNA follows: TGTGCCAGCAGCTTGATGGCGGCATACTACAATGAGCAGTTCTTC. Amino acids: CASSLMAAYYNEQFF.

The chain couples TRBV5-1 to TRBJ2-7, with D possibly being TRBD1 (6 bases). The V and J ends lost 4 bases and 3 bases respectively, with 14 bases between them. The CDR3 consists of 14 residues. Germline V gene sequence: CDR1 SGHRS, CDR2 YFSETQ. CDR3 amino acids: CASSPDSGGYEQYF. For the CDR3, the DNA is TGCGCCAGCAGCCCGGACAGTGGTGGCTACGAGCAGTACTTC.

This clone was picked up one time. The genes are TRBV28 and TRBJ2-3, with D unclear. Per the germline V gene, CDR1 is MDHEN and CDR2 is SYDVKM. The CDR3 extends over 14 amino acids. The V end lost 2 bases, the J end lost 6 bases, and 12 bases lay between the germline ends. CDR3 coding DNA: TGTGCCAGCAGTTTACTAAACCGCGCCGATACGCAGTATTTT. Its translation is CASSLLNRADTQYF.

In its sample, this clone was seen once. The chain recombines TRBV5-5 with TRBJ1-1; D perhaps matches TRBD1 (5 bases). The V gene lost 2 bases and the J gene lost 4 bases, with 18 bases spanning the gap. The CDR3 sequence is 16 residues long. Germline V gene lookup returns CDR1 SGHKS and CDR2 YYEKEE (reference sequence). CDR3 in DNA: TGTGCCAGCAGCTTATTATTTGGGGCAGGGTTCACTGAAGCTTTCTTT. Translating it yields CASSLLFGAGFTEAFF.

This clone was observed a few times. This chain uses TRBV30 with TRBJ2-1; TRBD2 agrees at 7 bases. V was clipped by 1 base and J by 8 bases; unmatched bases: 8. This CDR3 contains 14 residues. CDR1 and CDR2 from the germline V gene are GTSNPN and SVGIG (reference sequence). CDR3 region: CAWSGGGRGYEQFF. DNA of the CDR3: TGTGCCTGGAGTGGAGGCGGGAGAGGATATGAGCAGTTCTTC.

The rearrangement links TRBV28 to TRBJ2-5; 7 bases match TRBD2. This CDR3 is built from 14 residues. V lost 5 bases, J lost 6 bases, and 9 bases stayed unmatched. From germline, CDR1 is MDHEN and CDR2 SYDVKM. CDR3 residues: CASSRPTSEQTQYF. The DNA for the CDR3 is TGTGCCAGCAGTCGACCAACTAGCGAGCAGACCCAGTACTTC. Drawing the rest from reference TRBV28 and TRBJ2-5, the complete variable domain is DVKVTQSSRYLVKRTGEKVFLECVQDMDHENMFWYRQDPGLGLRLIYFSYDVKMKEKGDIPEGYSVSREKKERFSLILESASTNQTSMYLCASSRPTSEQTQYFGPGTRLLVL.

The CDR3 nucleotides are TGTGCCAGCAGCCCGAGGGAGGGGGAGTACAATGAGCAGTTCTTC. Its translation: CASSPREGEYNEQFF. The V and J genes are TRBV9 and TRBJ2-1, with D perhaps matching TRBD2 (7 bases). Trimming left V 4 bases short and J 4 bases short, with 15 bases between. The CDR3 covers 15 residues. Germline V gives CDR1 SGDLS, CDR2 YYNGEE.

This clone was detected only a few times. This chain connects TRBV10-2 to TRBJ1-1; TRBD1 is a possible D gene (5 bases). Trimming stripped 6 bases from V and 7 bases from J, with 9 bases between. Germline V gene data show CDR1 as WSHSY and CDR2 as SAAADI. The CDR3 runs to 11 residues. This CDR3 is CASRGENEAFF. The DNA of the CDR3 is TGCGCCAGCAGAGGGGAAAATGAAGCTTTCTTT.

The chain uses TRBV6-5 and TRBJ2-5; 9 nucleotides line up with TRBD1. The CDR3 is made up of 15 amino acids. The germline CDR1 and CDR2 sequences are MNHEY and SVGAGI. With V trimmed by 2 bases and J by 5 bases, 6 bases remained unmatched. The CDR3: CASSYGTGLVETQYF. The CDR3 nucleotides are TGTGCCAGCAGTTACGGGACAGGGTTGGTGGAGACCCAGTACTTC.

The gene calls are TRBV28 and TRBJ1-5; possibly TRBD1 for D (6 bases). Looked up from germline, CDR1 is MDHEN and CDR2 is SYDVKM. Trimming took 8 bases from V and 2 from J, leaving 13 bases between them. The CDR3 is made up of 14 amino acids. CDR3 amino acids: CASQSGTRNQPQHF. In DNA, the CDR3 is TGTGCCAGCCAGTCAGGGACACGCAATCAGCCCCAGCATTTT.

The chain uses TRBV5-5 and TRBJ2-7; 9 bases map to TRBD1. This CDR3 contains 15 residues. Unmatched junction bases numbered 12, after V lost 4 bases and J lost 7 bases. Germline lookup yields CDR1 SGHKS and CDR2 YYEKEE (reference sequence). This CDR3 is CASSMSWGQGGEQYF. DNA for the CDR3: TGTGCCAGCAGCATGTCCTGGGGACAGGGAGGGGAGCAGTACTTC.

The chain combines TRBV4-1 with TRBJ1-4; the D gene is possibly TRBD1 (6 bases). Germline lookup yields CDR1 MGHRA and CDR2 YSYEKL. The CDR3 is 16 amino acids. Trimming pared 4 bases from V and 7 bases from J, leaving 19 bases between. In DNA form, the CDR3 reads TGCGCCAGCAGCCGGGGGCACCAAGACGTTGGTGAAAAACTGTTTTTT. Amino acid sequence: CASSRGHQDVGEKLFF.

The V gene is TRBV29-1, the J gene TRBJ2-2; 7 nucleotides line up with TRBD1. This CDR3 has 14 amino acids. V was pared by 7 bases and J by 2 bases, with 7 bases of the junction left unmatched. The germline gives CDR1 SQVTM, CDR2 ANQGSEA. The CDR3 here is CSALTGLNTGELFF. For the CDR3, the DNA is TGCAGCGCCCTGACAGGGCTAAACACCGGGGAGCTGTTTTTT.

This clone came up a few times. J is TRBJ1-1 and V is TRBV5-8; tentative D call: TRBD1 (6 bases). Trimming stripped 0 bases from V and 1 base from J, with 7 bases between. The CDR3 is 14 amino acids. Germline V CDR1 and CDR2: SGHTS, YDEGEE. CDR3 nucleotide sequence: TGTGCCAGCAGCTTGGTGGGACAGAACACTGAAGCTTTCTTT. It translates to CASSLVGQNTEAFF.

This clone was recorded once. This chain uses TRBV11-2 with TRBJ1-1; maybe TRBD1 (6 bases). V was shortened by 4 bases and J by 1 base, with 16 bases between the two germline ends. The CDR3 is 16 amino acids. CDR1 is SGHAT, CDR2 FQNNGV, per germline. CDR3 sequence: CASSSLGGRGNTEAFF. CDR3 nucleotides: TGTGCCAGCAGCTCCCTGGGTGGCAGGGGGAACACTGAAGCTTTCTTT. The full variable domain, in which reference TRBV11-2 and TRBJ1-1 provide the parts outside the CDR3, is EAGVAQSPRYKIIEKRQSVAFWCNPISGHATLYWYQQILGQGPKLLIQFQNNGVVDDSQLPKDRFSAERLKGVDSTLKIQPAKLEDSAVYLCASSSLGGRGNTEAFFGQGTRLTVV.

This chain links TRBV10-3 with TRBJ1-5; 7 positions match TRBD1. The CDR3 is 14 residues long. Germline V lookup: CDR1 ENHRY, CDR2 SYGVKD. Trimming took 3 bases from V and 6 from J; bases not matched to a gene: 5. CDR3 sequence reads: CAISDGQVGQPQHF. The CDR3 bases are TGTGCCATCAGTGACGGACAGGTGGGTCAGCCCCAGCATTTT.

The chain uses TRBV5-6 and TRBJ1-2; D unclear. This CDR3 is 14 amino acids long. V shed 0 bases and J shed 3 bases, with 9 bases lying between them. Germline-derived CDR1 and CDR2 are SGHDT and YYEEEE. The CDR3 loop is CASSLAGLHYGYTF. The CDR3 coding sequence is TGTGCCAGCAGCTTGGCAGGTCTACACTATGGCTACACCTTC.

The chain joins TRBV6-5 to TRBJ1-4, with TRBD1 as a possible D gene (5 bases). Germline loops: CDR1 MNHEY, CDR2 SVGAGI. This CDR3 has 14 residues. With 2 bases removed from V and 8 bases from J, the gap between germline ends came to 12 bases. Here the CDR3 DNA reads TGTGCCAGCAGTTACGAGGCGGGGCGGGAAAAACTGTTTTTT. Translation: CASSYEAGREKLFF.